These 7 T cell receptor beta chains originate from one sample sequenced in a study of cytomegalovirus exposure and HLA in healthy donors. The repertoire was sequenced with immunoSEQ multiplex PCR; TCRdb's copy has only in-frame clones and lacks some. This sample has 130,000 or so clones, with 75% to 90% found just once. The sequenced material came from PBMCs. These receptors were taken from a woman under 40 in good health and CMV-seropositive.

The gene calls are TRBV25-1 and TRBJ1-4; TRBD1 is a possible D gene (5 bases). V was shortened by 6 bases and J by 6 bases, with 20 bases between the two germline ends. Germline V gene data show CDR1 as MGHDK and CDR2 as SYGVNS. CDR3 length: 16 residues. The CDR3 reads CASSRAHSFAYEKLFF. For the CDR3, the DNA is TGTGCCAGCAGCAGGGCCCATTCCTTCGCCTATGAAAAACTGTTTTTT.

This chain uses TRBV10-3 with TRBJ2-4; 7 bases are a match to TRBD2. After removal of 10 bases from V and 9 bases from J, the junction contained 9 bases not matched to a gene. The germline gives CDR1 ENHRY, CDR2 SYGVKD. The CDR3 consists of 12 residues. Here the CDR3 DNA reads TGTGCCACCGCTGTGGGGGAGGGCATTCAGTACTTC. Translated: CATAVGEGIQYF.

The genes are TRBV19 and TRBJ1-5, with D unclear. V lost 4 bases and J lost 7, with 11 bases in between. Germline V gene data show CDR1 as LNHDA and CDR2 as SQIVND (reference sequence). This CDR3 region has 13 residues. This CDR3 reads CASSNRGSQPQHF. CDR3 nucleotides: TGTGCCAGTAGTAATCGGGGTAGCCAGCCCCAGCATTTT.

The V call is TRBV6-4, the J call TRBJ2-3; D is possibly TRBD1 (7 bases). CDR3 length equals 13 residues. V shed 2 bases and J shed 5 bases, with 8 bases lying between them. Per germline, CDR1 MRHNA and CDR2 SNTAGT. CDR3 in DNA: TGTGCCAGCAGTGACCAGGGGGGAGATACGCAGTATTTT. Amino acids: CASSDQGGDTQYF.

The chain combines TRBV2 with TRBJ2-5; 8 positions agree with TRBD1. J lost 5 bases, V lost 6 bases, and 5 bases had no gene match. This CDR3 has 13 amino acids. Germline CDR1 SNHLY, CDR2 FYNNEI. CDR3: CASSWDRIETQYF. For the CDR3, the DNA is TGTGCCAGCAGCTGGGACAGGATCGAGACCCAGTACTTC.

The genes are TRBV19 and TRBJ1-6; possibly TRBD1 for D (5 bases). Germline V lookup: CDR1 LNHDA, CDR2 SQIVND (reference sequence). This CDR3 contains 13 residues. Trimming shortened V by 2 bases and J by 7 bases, and 6 bases separated the two germline ends. Here the CDR3 DNA reads TGTGCCAGTAGTATACAGGGCAATTCACCCCTCCACTTT. It yields the protein CASSIQGNSPLHF.

The chain joins TRBV15 to TRBJ2-7; 9 nucleotides line up with TRBD2. The CDR3 consists of 18 residues. Germline V gene sequence: CDR1 LNHNV, CDR2 YYDKDF (reference sequence). Losses at the gene ends were 4 bases for V and 6 bases for J; bases not matched to a gene: 19. For the CDR3, the DNA is TGTGCCACCAGCAAATTGGGGGCGTCCGGGACTAGCATGATCGAGCAGTACTTC. As protein: CATSKLGASGTSMIEQYF.